The present T cell receptor (beta chain) was sequenced within a study of radiotherapy plus CTLA-4 blockade in lung cancer. Across the study: In approximately 17% of patients, objective responses were seen; 25% to 40% had disease control.

Sequencing used immunoSEQ multiplex PCR; TCRdb keeps in-frame clones, though not all of them. The sample has some 73,000 clones, over 65% seen once. The ends lost 3 bases at V and 4 bases at J; junction bases unmatched: 3. Germline CDR1 is LNHDA and CDR2 is SQIVND (reference sequence). CDR3 length equals 14 residues. This clone was seen more than once but under ten times. Its antigen remains unidentified. Participants had chemo-refractory metastatic non-small-cell lung cancer and were treated with focal radiation plus ipilimumab CTLA-4 blockade. Study-level findings and limits: There was expansion of tumor-derived TCR clones in blood after radiotherapy plus ipilimumab.

This sequence was found in a human donor with non-small cell lung cancer whose response to radiotherapy plus ipilimumab could not be evaluated. Sample: peripheral blood, taken from a patient treated with radiotherapy plus ipilimumab. The chain is built from TRBV19 and TRBJ1-3; 7 bases fit TRBD1. Here the CDR3 reads CASSIDRVGNTIYF. CDR3 nucleotide sequence: TGTGCCAGTAGTATTGACAGGGTCGGAAACACCATATATTTT. Looking up the rest from reference TRBV19 and TRBJ1-3 gives the full variable domain: DGGITQSPKYLFRKEGQNVTLSCEQNLNHDAMYWYRQDPGQGLRLIYYSQIVNDFQKGDIAEGYSVSREKKESFPLTVTSAQKNPTAFYLCASSIDRVGNTIYFGEGSWLTVV.